Below are 18 T cell receptor beta chains sequenced from a single sample in a study of T-cell memory formation after mild COVID-19 (TCRdb year 2021). Libraries came from 5' RACE. For sequencing, an Illumina NovaSeq 6000 was employed. Through fastp at Q25 and MiXCR, TCRdb rebuilt clones from the public reads, retaining in-frame beta chains. Here each entry gathers all rows of one CDR3 protein and keeps the most common genes and DNA. The table for this sample lists roughly 200,000 distinct CDR3 sequences; roughly 10% of them were counted only once. The top ten constitute roughly 4% of the sample. The material sequenced was PBMCs or a T cell subset sorted from them (not recorded which). The receptor source for this set is a man in his late teens or twenties who had mild COVID-19 (a few samples of this study predate the infection). The sample titles of this study are shuffled in the database, so cell type and time point are left out; the donor was told from shared clones.

V usage is TRBV6-6 and J usage is TRBJ2-5; TRBD2 aligns across 7 bases. CDR3 length equals 14 residues. The germline gives CDR1 MNHNY, CDR2 SVGAGI (reference sequence). With 2 bases clipped from V and 5 bases from J, the junction kept 5 bases outside the gene matches. The DNA of the CDR3 is TGTGCCAGCAGTTACCCCGGGGGAGGGGAGACCCAGTACTTC. Translated: CASSYPGGGETQYF.

In this sample, this clonotype turned up many times. V is TRBV5-1 and J is TRBJ2-3; 12 bases agree with TRBD2. The V segment lost 4 bases and the J segment 1 base; nucleotides outside the gene matches: 4. This CDR3 comprises 16 residues. Germline V CDR1 and CDR2: SGHRS, YFSETQ. In DNA, the CDR3 is TGCGCCAGCAGCCCTAGCGGGGGGGCCGGCACAGATACGCAGTATTTT. Translation gives CASSPSGGAGTDTQYF.

This clonotype was seen repeatedly, ten times or more. V gene TRBV5-1 combines with J gene TRBJ2-5; 7 bases align to TRBD2. The CDR3 runs to 15 residues. The germline V gene has CDR1 SGHRS and CDR2 YFSETQ. The ends lost 0 bases at V and 3 bases at J; junction bases unmatched: 5. CDR3 loop: CASSLGSSGEETQYF. The DNA for the CDR3 is TGCGCCAGCAGCTTGGGTTCCAGCGGGGAAGAGACCCAGTACTTC.

This clonotype has a count of ten or more. The chain combines TRBV5-1 with TRBJ2-2; D uncertain. This CDR3 comprises 14 residues. Germline CDR1 SGHRS, CDR2 YFSETQ. Deletions cut 0 bases from V and 2 bases from J, with 5 bases between. CDR3 residues: CASSLGVNTGELFF. CDR3 nucleotide sequence: TGCGCCAGCAGCTTGGGGGTTAACACCGGGGAGCTGTTTTTT.

The gene calls are TRBV5-1 and TRBJ1-6, with 7 bases aligning to TRBD1. The trim removed 3 bases at V and 5 bases at J, leaving 2 bases unmatched. CDR3 length: 14 residues. CDR1 and CDR2 from the germline V gene are SGHRS and YFSETQ. CDR3 nucleotides: TGCGCCAGCAGCTCGGGACAGAATAATTCACCCCTCCACTTT. It encodes CASSSGQNNSPLHF.

This clonotype was recorded many times. The gene calls are TRBV29-1 and TRBJ2-2, with a weak D call TRBD1 (6 bases). CDR1 is SQVTM and CDR2 is ANQGSEA in the germline V gene. The V end lost 4 bases, the J end lost 0 bases, and 12 bases lay between the germline ends. The CDR3 consists of 15 residues. CDR3 sequence: CSVGGQSTNTGELFF. The CDR3 region has the DNA TGCAGCGTTGGTGGACAGTCGACGAACACCGGGGAGCTGTTTTTT.

The chain links TRBV9 to TRBJ2-1; D remains ambiguous. Between the trimmed V and J ends, which lost 1 base and 0 bases, there was a span of 2 bases. There are 13 residues in the CDR3. Looked up from germline, CDR1 is SGDLS and CDR2 is YYNGEE. The CDR3 protein is CASSVLSYNEQFF. The DNA for the CDR3 is TGTGCCAGCAGCGTACTCTCCTACAATGAGCAGTTCTTC.

This clonotype came up a few times. The chain uses TRBV5-1 and TRBJ2-2; 8 positions match TRBD1. V trimming: 2 bases; J trimming: 0 bases; junction bases outside the gene matches: 3. CDR3 length: 16 residues. Per the germline V gene, CDR1 is SGHRS and CDR2 is YFSETQ. This chain's CDR3 is CASSFRGRANTGELFF. CDR3 nucleotide sequence: TGCGCCAGCAGCTTCAGGGGGCGAGCGAACACCGGGGAGCTGTTTTTT.

This chain connects TRBV5-5 to TRBJ2-3; TRBD1 agrees at 8 bases. CDR3 size: 17 residues. Germline values: CDR1 SGHKS, CDR2 YYEKEE (reference sequence). The ends lost 1 base at V and 1 base at J; junction bases unmatched: 8. The CDR3 spells CASSLKTGARGTDTQYF. CDR3 DNA sequence: TGTGCCAGCAGCTTGAAGACAGGGGCCCGGGGCACAGATACGCAGTATTTT.

This clonotype was detected ten times or more. The V gene is TRBV11-2, the J gene TRBJ2-1, with unresolved D. CDR3 length equals 14 residues. CDR1 is SGHAT and CDR2 is FQNNGV in the germline V gene. V was trimmed by 1 base and J by 3 bases, leaving 7 bases between them. The CDR3 region is CASSLGSLYNEQFF. CDR3 DNA sequence: TGTGCCAGCAGCTTAGGTTCCCTCTACAATGAGCAGTTCTTC.

This clonotype was seen repeatedly, ten times or more. V gene TRBV7-8 combines with J gene TRBJ2-5; a weak D match, TRBD2 (5 bases). In germline, CDR1 is SGHVS, CDR2 FQNEAQ. CDR3 size: 16 residues. The V gene lost 5 bases and the J gene lost 2 bases, with 18 bases spanning the gap. CDR3 nucleotides: TGTGCCAGCAGCCCGTGGACTGATGCGGCTCAAGAGACCCAGTACTTC. It specifies CASSPWTDAAQETQYF.

CDR3 nucleotides: TGTGCCAGCAGTTGGACTAGCGGGGGAGCGCAGTATTTT. Its protein is CASSWTSGGAQYF. The rearrangement links TRBV7-9 to TRBJ2-3, with 13 positions matching TRBD2. The CDR3 contains 13 residues. Germline CDR1 reads SEHNR; CDR2 reads FQNEAQ (reference sequence). V lost 6 bases and J lost 10; bases outside the gene matches: 4.

V usage is TRBV4-2 and J usage is TRBJ2-5; D is possibly TRBD2 (6 bases). The V gene lost 0 bases and the J gene lost 4 bases, with 15 bases spanning the gap. CDR1 is LGHNA and CDR2 is YNFKEQ in the germline V gene. CDR3 length equals 16 residues. The CDR3 loop reads CASSQDRSREAETQYF. CDR3 nucleotides: TGTGCCAGCAGCCAAGATAGGAGTAGGGAGGCAGAGACCCAGTACTTC.

The sample holds a few counts of this clonotype. The chain combines TRBV6-5 with TRBJ2-7; 9 bases are a match to TRBD1. This CDR3 spans 15 amino acids. V shed 2 bases and J 5 bases; nucleotides not matched to a gene: 7. Germline loops: CDR1 MNHEY, CDR2 SVGAGI. CDR3 residues: CASSYGTGRIHEQYF. In nucleotides, the CDR3 is TGTGCCAGCAGTTACGGGACAGGGAGGATTCACGAGCAGTACTTC.

Only a few counts were recorded for this clonotype. J is TRBJ1-6 and V is TRBV7-9, with D unresolved. Germline V lookup: CDR1 SEHNR, CDR2 FQNEAQ (reference sequence). The CDR3 totals 13 residues. V gave up 7 bases and J gave up 8 bases, with 12 bases separating them. CDR3 nucleotides: TGTGCCAGCACTCAGACTAGGGATTCACCCCTCCACTTT. Encoded protein: CASTQTRDSPLHF.

This clonotype came up a few times. The chain employs TRBV20-1 and TRBJ1-2; 8 bases are shared with TRBD1. This CDR3 is built from 14 residues. The V segment lost 6 bases and the J segment 1 base; nucleotides outside the gene matches: 7. Germline CDR1 is DFQATT and CDR2 is SNEGSKA (reference sequence). The CDR3 coding sequence is TGCAGTGCCCAGGACAGGGTTAATAACTATGGCTACACCTTC. It yields the protein CSAQDRVNNYGYTF.

This clonotype was counted many times. The chain uses TRBV4-2 and TRBJ1-1, with a tentative D call TRBD1 (6 bases). The germline V gene encodes CDR1 LGHNA and CDR2 YNFKEQ. The CDR3 runs to 14 residues. V dropped 1 base and J dropped 1 base, with 7 bases sitting between them. The CDR3 spells CASSQVDRNTEAFF. Written as DNA, the CDR3 is TGTGCCAGCAGCCAAGTGGACAGGAACACTGAAGCTTTCTTT.

Written as DNA, the CDR3 is TGCAGTGCCTGGGACAGGGTGCTCGGCACAGATACGCAGTATTTT. Translated: CSAWDRVLGTDTQYF. The chain is built from TRBV20-1 and TRBJ2-3; 9 bases fit TRBD1. CDR3 length: 15 amino acids. Trimming cost V 6 bases and J 1 base; bases outside gene matches: 8. From germline, CDR1 is DFQATT and CDR2 SNEGSKA (reference sequence).